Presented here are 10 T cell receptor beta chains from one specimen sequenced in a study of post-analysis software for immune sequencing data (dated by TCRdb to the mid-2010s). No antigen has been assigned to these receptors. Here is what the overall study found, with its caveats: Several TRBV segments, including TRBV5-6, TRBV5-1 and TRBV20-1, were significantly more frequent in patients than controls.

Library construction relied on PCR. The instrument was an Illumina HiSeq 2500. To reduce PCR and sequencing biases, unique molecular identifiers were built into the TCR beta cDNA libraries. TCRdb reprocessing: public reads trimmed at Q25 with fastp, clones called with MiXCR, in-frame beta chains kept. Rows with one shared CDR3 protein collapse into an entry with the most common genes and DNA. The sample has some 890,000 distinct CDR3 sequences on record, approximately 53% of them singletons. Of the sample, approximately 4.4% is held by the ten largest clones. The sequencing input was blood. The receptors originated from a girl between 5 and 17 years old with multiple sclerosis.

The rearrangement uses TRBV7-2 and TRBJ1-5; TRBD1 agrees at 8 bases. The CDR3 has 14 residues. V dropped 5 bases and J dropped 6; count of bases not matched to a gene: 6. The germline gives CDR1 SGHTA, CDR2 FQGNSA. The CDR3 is CASSPNRGSQPQHF. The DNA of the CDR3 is TGTGCCAGCAGCCCCAACAGGGGGAGTCAGCCCCAGCATTTT.

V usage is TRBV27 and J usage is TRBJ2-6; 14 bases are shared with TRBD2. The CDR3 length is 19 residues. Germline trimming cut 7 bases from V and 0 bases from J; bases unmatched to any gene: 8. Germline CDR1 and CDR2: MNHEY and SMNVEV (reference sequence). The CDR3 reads CASTPRTSGGLSGANVLTF. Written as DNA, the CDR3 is TGTGCCAGCACTCCACGGACTAGCGGGGGGCTCTCTGGGGCCAACGTCCTGACTTTC.

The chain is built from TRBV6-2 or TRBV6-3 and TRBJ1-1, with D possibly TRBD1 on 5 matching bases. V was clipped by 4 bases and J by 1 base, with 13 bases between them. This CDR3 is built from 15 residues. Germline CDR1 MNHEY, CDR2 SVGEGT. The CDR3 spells CASSWGGHSNTEAFF. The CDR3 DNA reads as TGTGCCAGCAGTTGGGGTGGACACTCGAACACTGAAGCTTTCTTT.

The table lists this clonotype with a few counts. The chain's CDR3 is CAISGDRLNYGYTF. The CDR3 nucleotides are TGTGCCATCAGTGGCGACAGGTTGAACTATGGCTACACCTTC. The rearrangement joins TRBV10-3 to TRBJ1-2, with D tentatively TRBD1 (6 bases). CDR3 length: 14 residues. V was cut by 4 bases and J by 2 bases, with 11 bases left in between. CDR1 and CDR2 from the germline V gene are ENHRY and SYGVKD.

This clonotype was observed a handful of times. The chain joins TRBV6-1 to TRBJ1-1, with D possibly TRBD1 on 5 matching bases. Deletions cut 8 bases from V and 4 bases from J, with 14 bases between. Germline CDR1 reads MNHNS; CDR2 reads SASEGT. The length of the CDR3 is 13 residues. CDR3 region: CASAPQGGTEAFF. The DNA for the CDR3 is TGTGCCAGCGCCCCGCAGGGCGGCACTGAAGCTTTCTTT.

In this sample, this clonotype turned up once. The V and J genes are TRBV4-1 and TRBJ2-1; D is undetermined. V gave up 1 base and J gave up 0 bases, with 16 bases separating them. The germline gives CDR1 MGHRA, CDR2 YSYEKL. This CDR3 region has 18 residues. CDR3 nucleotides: TGCGCCAGCAGCCAAGGAAGCTTAGCAGGCCTCTCCTACAATGAGCAGTTCTTC. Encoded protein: CASSQGSLAGLSYNEQFF.

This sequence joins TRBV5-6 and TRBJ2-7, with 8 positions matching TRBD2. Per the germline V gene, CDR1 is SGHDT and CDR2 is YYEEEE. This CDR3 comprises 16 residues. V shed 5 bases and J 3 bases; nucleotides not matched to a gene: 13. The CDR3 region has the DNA TGTGCCAGCAGACTCGGAGGCCTAGCGGGTTTCTACGAGCAGTACTTC. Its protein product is CASRLGGLAGFYEQYF.

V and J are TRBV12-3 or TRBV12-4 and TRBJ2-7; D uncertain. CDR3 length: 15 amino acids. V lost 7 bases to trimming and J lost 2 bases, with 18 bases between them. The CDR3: CASMGGGVRAYEQYF. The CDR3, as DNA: TGTGCCAGCATGGGTGGTGGGGTAAGAGCCTACGAGCAGTACTTC.

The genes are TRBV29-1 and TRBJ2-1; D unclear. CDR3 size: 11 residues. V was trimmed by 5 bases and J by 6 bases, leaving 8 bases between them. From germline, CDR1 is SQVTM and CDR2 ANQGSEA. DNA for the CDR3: TGCAGCGTTAGGACCGTCAATGAGCAGTTCTTC. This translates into CSVRTVNEQFF.

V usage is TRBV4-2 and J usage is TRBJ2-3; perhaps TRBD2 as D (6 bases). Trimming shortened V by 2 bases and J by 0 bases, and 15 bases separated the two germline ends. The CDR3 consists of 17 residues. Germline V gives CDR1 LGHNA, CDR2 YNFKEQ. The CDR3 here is CASSQSGSSPSTDTQYF. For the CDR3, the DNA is TGTGCCAGCAGCCAAAGCGGGTCTTCTCCTAGCACAGATACGCAGTATTTT.